This entry concerns a single TCR beta chain. Its matching antigen is unknown. CDR1 SGHNT and CDR2 YENEEA come from the germline V gene. The CDR3 is 15 amino acids. Deletions cut 3 bases from V and 4 bases from J, with 14 bases between. The data belong to a study of T cell responses to AZD1222 COVID-19 vaccine. Overall study: Samples with a second dose at about 4 or about 12 weeks were pooled together.

The study, taken as a whole, reports: Spike as a whole was targeted by vaccine-associated CD4 TCRs, dominant at 160-218 and 743-854. Females made up more of the donors, who were largely white British, and clonal diversity may have come out too low. An increase in Spike-specific TCR breadth and depth was observed after two AZD1222 doses.

Sequencing was performed with immunoSEQ multiplex PCR; in TCRdb, only in-frame clones are kept and a portion is missing. The data contain some 99,000 clones, approximately 91% of them singletons. The chain employs TRBV11-3 and TRBJ2-3; either TRBD1 or TRBD2 may fit D (7 bases each). The TCR sequence derives from an adult in good health. The starting material was peripheral blood, obtained on day 0 of AZD1222 vaccination. The CDR3 DNA reads as TGTGCCAGCAGCTTCCAACAGGGGAGGGCAGATACGCAGTATTTT. Protein sequence: CASSFQQGRADTQYF.